The rows below give T cell receptor beta chains drawn from one sample of a study of T cell clones after liver transplantation. Repertoires were generated with immunoSEQ multiplex PCR, while TCRdb's copy carries only in-frame clones and drops some. In the table there are some 80,000 clones, around 84% of which are singletons. Sequenced here: CD4+ T cells from blood, sampled around 50 months after liver transplant. The origin of the receptors is a human patient who received a liver transplant. Some T cells may be provided by the graft donor. Each CDR3 is given with its conserved first and last residue. Fields, in order: D gene, clone size, J gene, V gene, CDR3 DNA, CDR3 protein. D genes are given only for firm matches. Only part of the rows carry a size: once, few, many, or a class if the clone is expanded.

>TRBD2|.|TRBJ2-7|TRBV4-1
TGCGCCAGCAGCCAAGGACTAGCGGACTACGAGCAGTACTTC
CASSQGLADYEQYF
>.|.|TRBJ1-1|TRBV5-4
TGTGCCAGCAGCTTGGTCGGGAGGCTGAACACTGAAGCTTTCTTT
CASSLVGRLNTEAFF
>TRBD2|.|TRBJ2-1|TRBV7-8
TGTGGGAGCGGGGACTTTGTATTAAGCTCCTACAATGAGCAGTTCTTC
CGSGDFVLSSYNEQFF
>.|few|TRBJ1-1|TRBV28
TGTGCCAGCACCAAAGTGGGGGGATCTGAAGCTTTCTTT
CASTKVGGSEAFF
>TRBD1|.|TRBJ2-3|TRBV7-3
TGTGCCAGCAGCTCGGGACAGGGCGACACAGATACGCAGTATTTT
CASSSGQGDTDTQYF
>.|.|TRBJ2-1|TRBV6-5
TGTGCCAGCAGGGACGGGAATCGGTACAATGAGCAGTTCTTC
CASRDGNRYNEQFF
>TRBD1|.|TRBJ2-7|TRBV19
TGTGCCAGTAGTCAGGGGGTAACCTACGAGCAGTACTTC
CASSQGVTYEQYF
>TRBD1|.|TRBJ2-2|TRBV19
TGTGCCAGTAGTTCTCCGGGGACAGGGAACACCGGGGAGCTGTTTTTT
CASSSPGTGNTGELFF
>TRBD1|.|TRBJ1-1|TRBV19
TGTGCCAGTAAGCCTAAATACAGGGGGGACACTGAAGCTTTCTTT
CASKPKYRGDTEAFF
>.|.|TRBJ2-1|TRBV5-1
TGCGCCAGCAGCCGTCCCGCTAGCGACAATGAGCAGTTCTTC
CASSRPASDNEQFF
>.|.|TRBJ2-2|TRBV7-2
TGTGCCAGCAGAAGAACCAGGGGCACCGGGGAGCTGTTTTTT
CASRRTRGTGELFF
>.|.|TRBJ2-7|TRBV2
TGTGCCAGCAGGCCCGGCGGGACCTCCTACGAGCAGTACTTC
CASRPGGTSYEQYF
>.|.|TRBJ1-5|TRBV28
TGTGCCAGCAGTAATGGGGGGAGTAATCAGCCCCAGCATTTT
CASSNGGSNQPQHF
>.|.|TRBJ1-1|TRBV5-1
TGCGCCAGCAGCCTGGACCTCCAGGTATGGAACACTGAAGCTTTCTTT
CASSLDLQVWNTEAFF
>.|.|TRBJ2-5|TRBV18
TGTGCCAGCTCACGGACAGACCAAGAGACCCAGTACTTC
CASSRTDQETQYF
>TRBD1|.|TRBJ2-7|TRBV11-3
TGTGCCAGCAGCTTAGGCTACCAGGGGGCCGACGAGCAGTACTTC
CASSLGYQGADEQYF
>TRBD1|.|TRBJ2-1|TRBV7-9
TGTGCCGGTCGACAGGGGGCTTACAATGAGCAGTTCTTC
CAGRQGAYNEQFF
>.|.|TRBJ1-1|TRBV5-5
TGTGCCAGCAGCGTTGGGGGTTTCAACACTGAAGCTTTCTTT
CASSVGGFNTEAFF
>.|once|TRBJ1-2|TRBV2
TGTGCCAGCAGTGAAGCTTTTGGACGCGCAAGCTACACCTTC
CASSEAFGRASYTF
>.|.|TRBJ2-3|TRBV7-2
TGTGCCAGCAGCTTATCGGCAGGGATGGATACGCAGTATTTT
CASSLSAGMDTQYF
>TRBD2|.|TRBJ2-7|TRBV7-2
TGTGCCAGCAGCCCCACTAGCGTGGGTTACTACGAGCAGTACTTC
CASSPTSVGYYEQYF
>.|few|TRBJ1-1|TRBV29-1
TGCAGCGTTGAAGTGGGAGTTACTGAAGCTTTCTTT
CSVEVGVTEAFF
>TRBD1|.|TRBJ2-6|TRBV7-2
TGTGCCAGCCTTTGGGACAGGGCTGGGGCCAACGTCCTGACTTTC
CASLWDRAGANVLTF
>TRBD1|.|TRBJ2-7|TRBV7-9
TGTGCCAGCAGCTTCGGCCAGGGGGCATTCGAGCAGTACTTC
CASSFGQGAFEQYF
>TRBD1|.|TRBJ1-5|TRBV27
TGTGCCAGCAGCCCGGCCCGGACAGGGGGACATCAGCCCCAGCATTTT
CASSPARTGGHQPQHF
>.|.|TRBJ2-2|TRBV5-4
TGTGCCAGCAGCTTGGGTGGGCAGGGAGACACCGGGGAGCTGTTTTTT
CASSLGGQGDTGELFF
>TRBD1|.|TRBJ2-3|TRBV10-1
TGCGCCAGCAGTGGACCCGCCGGGACAGGGTCGGATACGCAGTATTTT
CASSGPAGTGSDTQYF
>.|.|TRBJ1-5|TRBV19
TGTGCCAGCTCATTTGGGGCCGGGGGCAGCAATCAGCCCCAGCATTTT
CASSFGAGGSNQPQHF
>.|few|TRBJ2-1|TRBV2
TGTGCCAGCAGTGAGGACAGAGGCTACTACAATGAGCAGTTCTTC
CASSEDRGYYNEQFF
>TRBD2|.|TRBJ2-5|TRBV7-2
TGTGCCAGCAGCTTCACTAGCGGGATTGAGGAGACCCAGTACTTC
CASSFTSGIEETQYF
>TRBD2|.|TRBJ2-3|TRBV5-1
TGCGCCAGCAGCCCACGCCGGACTAGCGCCGATACGCAGTATTTT
CASSPRRTSADTQYF
>.|.|TRBJ2-5|TRBV29-1
TGCAGCGTCCTCCCGGGGTGGGCCGGGGAGACCCAGTACTTC
CSVLPGWAGETQYF
>.|.|TRBJ2-4|TRBV7-2
TGTGCCAGCAGCTTCAGTCACAGCTCAGCCAAAAACATTCAGTACTTC
CASSFSHSSAKNIQYF
>.|.|TRBJ2-3|TRBV6-1
TGTGCCAGCAGCCTCGGGACATACACAGATACGCAGTATTTT
CASSLGTYTDTQYF
>.|.|TRBJ2-7|TRBV19
TGTGCCAGTAGTATAGGGGCGCACTACTCCTACGAGCAGTACTTC
CASSIGAHYSYEQYF
>TRBD2|.|TRBJ2-3|TRBV19
TGTGCCAGTAGGTTGGGACTAGCTACAGATACGCAGTATTTT
CASRLGLATDTQYF
>.|.|TRBJ2-3|TRBV4-3
TGCGCCAGCAGCTACAGGACAGTGACAGATACGCAGTATTTT
CASSYRTVTDTQYF
>TRBD2|.|TRBJ2-1|TRBV4-2
TGTGCCAGCAGCCAAGAGCGGGGGCTAGCGGGAGTCAATGAGCAGTTCTTC
CASSQERGLAGVNEQFF
>TRBD2|.|TRBJ2-7|TRBV27
TGTGCCAGCAGTTTATCGGCTAGCGGGAGGTCCTACGAGCAGTACTTC
CASSLSASGRSYEQYF
>.|.|TRBJ2-3|TRBV4-3
TGCGCCAGCAGCGTACTACCGAGAAGCACAGATACGCAGTATTTT
CASSVLPRSTDTQYF
>TRBD2|.|TRBJ2-5|TRBV14
TGTGCCAGCAGCCGCCCGGGACTAGCGAGGTCAGAGACCCAGTACTTC
CASSRPGLARSETQYF
>TRBD1|.|TRBJ1-2|TRBV5-4
TGTGCCAGCAGCTTGGCCGGACAGGGGGGTAACTATGGCTACACCTTC
CASSLAGQGGNYGYTF
>.|.|TRBJ2-1|TRBV7-9
TGTGCCAGCAGGGGGATGCGCAATGAGCAGTTCTTC
CASRGMRNEQFF
>.|.|TRBJ1-2|TRBV30
TGTGCCTGGGACAAGGGCTATGGCTACACCTTC
CAWDKGYGYTF
>TRBD1|.|TRBJ1-4|TRBV2
TGTGCCAGCAGTGATACAGGGGGCTGGAAACTGTTTTTT
CASSDTGGWKLFF
>.|.|TRBJ1-1|TRBV9
TGTGCCAGCAGCCGGGTGGGGAGCACTGAAGCTTTCTTT
CASSRVGSTEAFF
>TRBD2|.|TRBJ2-6|TRBV4-2
TGTGCCAGCAGCCAAATAGGACTAGCGGGGGGGCAAGTATCTGGGGCCAACGTCCTGACTTTC
CASSQIGLAGGQVSGANVLTF
>TRBD2|.|TRBJ2-1|TRBV9
TGTGCCAGCAGTGTCATAGCGGGAGTGGGCAATGAGCAGTTCTTC
CASSVIAGVGNEQFF
>TRBD2|.|TRBJ2-2|TRBV7-3
TGTGCCAGCAGCTCCGCCTTGACTAGCGGGGGGCGGGCCAGCGGGGAGCTGTTTTTT
CASSSALTSGGRASGELFF
>.|.|TRBJ1-2|TRBV25-1
TGTGCCAGCAGTGATACAGGGCTCTATGGCTACACCTTC
CASSDTGLYGYTF
>.|.|TRBJ1-6|TRBV4-3
TGCGCCAGCACCTCAGACAGGCGGGAAAATTCACCCCTCCACTTT
CASTSDRRENSPLHF